The T cell receptor beta chain under discussion was sequenced for a study of siplizumab effects on memory and regulatory T cells. This clone appeared a single time. Its antigen is unidentified. The germline CDR1 and CDR2 sequences are LNHDA and SQIVND (reference sequence). V was cut by 5 bases and J by 7 bases, with 23 bases left in between. The CDR3 runs 16 residues. Data came from immunoSEQ multiplex PCR; TCRdb stores just in-frame clones and leaves some out. This sample has over 100,000 clones, with around 92% found just once. General study findings and limits: Under siplizumab, alloreactive sequences traced to unstimulated CD4+ memory cells were significantly reduced. The diversity of naive T cells seemed greater than that of memory cells, and their alloresponse contribution seemed major.

The chain links TRBV19 to TRBJ1-1; D unclear. This sequence originates from a human donor in good health. The sample consisted of Tregs sorted from blood. DNA of the CDR3: TGTGCCAGTAGTGGTACAGACCCAACGCGCGGGAGTGAAGCTTTCTTT. It translates to CASSGTDPTRGSEAFF.